The 21 T cell receptor beta chains in this list originate from one sample, sequenced in a study of blood T cell repertoires in COVID-19. Sequencing used immunoSEQ multiplex PCR; TCRdb keeps in-frame clones, though not all of them. The top ten hold 6.5% to 8.5% of the sample, which has approximately 77,000 clones, approximately 88% seen once. The material sequenced was peripheral blood. Receptor source: a woman aged 80 or older with acute or convalescent COVID-19.

The chain employs TRBV5-1 and TRBJ2-2; D uncertain. Between the trimmed V and J ends, which lost 0 bases and 0 bases, there was a span of 9 bases. Germline V CDR1 and CDR2: SGHRS, YFSETQ. The CDR3 contains 16 residues. In nucleotides, the CDR3 is TGCGCCAGCAGCTTGGCTCTGGGCCCGAACACCGGGGAGCTGTTTTTT. It codes for CASSLALGPNTGELFF.

In its sample, this clone was seen a few times. The chain is built from TRBV7-2 and TRBJ1-2; D might be TRBD1 (5 bases). In germline, CDR1 is SGHTA, CDR2 FQGNSA. V dropped 4 bases and J dropped 7 bases, with 13 bases sitting between them. This CDR3 is built from 13 residues. The CDR3 DNA reads TGTGCCAGCAGCTACGACAGTGCCAGTGGCTACACCTTC. It encodes CASSYDSASGYTF.

The chain employs TRBV7-2 and TRBJ2-7; 13 nucleotides match TRBD2. CDR1 is SGHTA and CDR2 is FQGNSA in the germline V gene. V trimming: 5 bases; J trimming: 2 bases; junction bases outside the gene matches: 3. This CDR3 comprises 15 residues. CDR3 in DNA: TGTGCCAGCAGCACCGGGACTAGCGGGGCCTACGAGCAGTACTTC. The encoded protein is CASSTGTSGAYEQYF. Full variable domain (outside the CDR3, taken from reference TRBV7-2 and TRBJ2-7): GAGVSQSPSNKVTEKGKDVELRCDPISGHTALYWYRQSLGQGLEFLIYFQGNSAPDKSGLPSDRFSAERTGGSVSTLTIQRTQQEDSAVYLCASSTGTSGAYEQYFGPGTRLTVT.

This clone was picked up a small number of times. This chain connects TRBV19 to TRBJ1-1, with D unresolved. Germline V lookup: CDR1 LNHDA, CDR2 SQIVND (reference sequence). V was trimmed by 8 bases and J by 5 bases, leaving 12 bases between them. This CDR3 contains 12 residues. CDR3 protein: CASGGIGTEAFF. Written as DNA, the CDR3 is TGTGCCAGTGGAGGGATTGGTACTGAAGCTTTCTTT.

This clone was recorded once. The rearrangement uses TRBV24-1 and TRBJ2-5; D not resolved. V lost 5 bases, J lost 1 base, and 16 bases lay in between. Looked up from germline, CDR1 is KGHDR and CDR2 is SFDVKD. The CDR3 loop spans 16 amino acids. CDR3 nucleotide sequence: TGTGCCACCAGTGGGTTCGACGGGTCCTCCCAAGAGACCCAGTACTTC. Translated: CATSGFDGSSQETQYF.

The V gene is TRBV30, the J gene TRBJ1-5, with 7 bases identical to TRBD1. The CDR3 consists of 14 residues. The V segment lost 4 bases and the J segment 2 bases; nucleotides outside the gene matches: 5. Germline V lookup: CDR1 GTSNPN, CDR2 SVGIG (reference sequence). The CDR3 region is CAWNSGTGNQPQHF. The CDR3 region has the DNA TGTGCCTGGAATTCCGGGACAGGCAATCAGCCCCAGCATTTT.

In its sample, this clone was seen once. The chain links TRBV30 to TRBJ2-7, with a tentative D call TRBD2 (5 bases). Trimming shortened V by 5 bases and J by 0 bases, and 14 bases separated the two germline ends. The CDR3 is made up of 14 amino acids. Germline V CDR1 and CDR2: GTSNPN, SVGIG (reference sequence). CDR3 nucleotide sequence: TGTGCCTGGGGAAGGAGGAGTCACTCCTACGAGCAGTACTTC. Translating it yields CAWGRRSHSYEQYF.

This clone was counted once. CDR3 in amino acids: CASSLNGLAGNEQYF. The CDR3 nucleotides are TGCGCCAGCAGCTTGAATGGCCTAGCGGGAAACGAGCAGTACTTC. The rearrangement links TRBV5-1 to TRBJ2-7; 9 bases align to TRBD2. This CDR3 is 15 amino acids long. After removal of 1 base from V and 5 bases from J, the junction contained 7 bases not matched to a gene. Germline-derived CDR1 and CDR2 are SGHRS and YFSETQ.

This chain links TRBV19 with TRBJ1-1; D uncertain. CDR3 length: 13 residues. The germline V and J ends were trimmed by 7 bases and 1 base, with 10 bases remaining between them. CDR1 and CDR2 from the germline V gene are LNHDA and SQIVND (reference sequence). In nucleotides, the CDR3 is TGTGCCAGTAAAATCGGGAAGAACACTGAAGCTTTCTTT. Its protein product is CASKIGKNTEAFF.

This chain uses TRBV24-1 with TRBJ1-1; D might be TRBD1 (6 bases). Germline V gene sequence: CDR1 KGHDR, CDR2 SFDVKD. V gave up 9 bases and J gave up 1 base, with 11 bases separating them. The CDR3 is made up of 13 amino acids. CDR3 bases: TGTGCCACCCGGGACACTGCGAACACTGAAGCTTTCTTT. Translated, it gives CATRDTANTEAFF.

The chain links TRBV12-3 or TRBV12-4 to TRBJ1-1, with 11 positions matching TRBD1. After removal of 6 bases from V and 5 bases from J, the junction contained 2 bases not matched to a gene. The CDR3 extends over 13 amino acids. In DNA form, the CDR3 reads TGTGCCAGCAGGGACAGGGGGCTGACTGAAGCTTTCTTT. Its translation: CASRDRGLTEAFF.

The chain couples TRBV5-1 to TRBJ2-3; 9 nucleotides match TRBD1. Trimming cost V 5 bases and J 0 bases; bases outside gene matches: 13. The CDR3 runs 18 residues. Germline V gene data show CDR1 as SGHRS and CDR2 as YFSETQ. The CDR3, as DNA: TGCGCCAGCAGTCGGGGACAGGGTTTTTTATCTAGCACAGATACGCAGTATTTT. As protein: CASSRGQGFLSSTDTQYF.

The chain is built from TRBV5-1 and TRBJ2-5; 12 bases are shared with TRBD2. The CDR3 covers 17 residues. CDR1 is SGHRS and CDR2 is YFSETQ in the germline V gene. V shed 4 bases and J 1 base; nucleotides not matched to a gene: 8. The CDR3 DNA reads as TGCGCCAGCAGCACTAGCGGGGGGCCCTCGGGCCAAGAGACCCAGTACTTC. Translated: CASSTSGGPSGQETQYF.

This clone occurred once. This chain joins TRBV7-8 and TRBJ2-6, with 7 bases identical to TRBD2. This CDR3 comprises 17 residues. J was trimmed by 4 bases and V by 1 base; bases with no gene match: 7. The V gene's germline CDR1 is SGHVS and CDR2 FQNEAQ. The CDR3 reads CASSLGAGVLGANVLTF. In DNA form, the CDR3 reads TGTGCCAGCAGCTTAGGGGCGGGGGTTTTAGGGGCCAACGTCCTGACTTTC.

V gene TRBV18 combines with J gene TRBJ1-1, with D unresolved. This CDR3 has 13 residues. Trimming took off 5 bases at V and 4 bases at J, with 11 bases between the two ends. CDR1 is KGHSH, CDR2 LQKENI, per germline. This chain's CDR3 is CASSTLEGTEAFF. Written as DNA, the CDR3 is TGTGCCAGCTCAACCTTAGAGGGCACTGAAGCTTTCTTT.

The chain couples TRBV7-8 to TRBJ1-5; 9 nucleotides match TRBD1. The J segment lost 5 bases and the V segment lost 1 base, leaving 9 bases of the junction unmatched. Germline CDR1 reads SGHVS; CDR2 reads FQNEAQ. The CDR3 has 17 amino acids. For the CDR3, the DNA is TGTGCCAGCAGCTTAGGTGCCGGGACAGGGTTGCATCAGCCCCAGCATTTT. Its protein product is CASSLGAGTGLHQPQHF.

This chain joins TRBV19 and TRBJ1-2; 9 bases fit TRBD1. Unmatched junction bases numbered 9, after V lost 6 bases and J lost 4 bases. This CDR3 spans 15 amino acids. Germline CDR1 and CDR2: LNHDA and SQIVND (reference sequence). The CDR3 loop is CASRRTGDGTYGYTF. In DNA, the CDR3 is TGTGCCAGTAGGCGGACAGGGGACGGCACCTATGGCTACACCTTC. The whole variable domain, remainder taken from reference TRBV19 and TRBJ1-2, is DGGITQSPKYLFRKEGQNVTLSCEQNLNHDAMYWYRQDPGQGLRLIYYSQIVNDFQKGDIAEGYSVSREKKESFPLTVTSAQKNPTAFYLCASRRTGDGTYGYTFGSGTRLTVV.

V is TRBV9 and J is TRBJ2-3; a possible D gene is TRBD1 (6 bases). There are 17 residues in the CDR3. Germline CDR1 and CDR2: SGDLS and YYNGEE. Trimming removed 3 bases from V and 5 bases from J, with 22 bases in between. CDR3 loop: CASSALSGTTNLDTQYF. DNA of the CDR3: TGTGCCAGCAGCGCCCTCTCCGGGACAACGAATTTAGATACGCAGTATTTT.

The chain couples TRBV4-1 to TRBJ1-2, with TRBD1 identical over 9 bases. Germline CDR1 and CDR2: MGHRA and YSYEKL. Trimming at V came to 2 bases and at J to 5 bases, leaving 9 bases not matched to a gene. The CDR3 spans 16 residues. The CDR3 sequence is CASSQLDRGAGYGYTF. The CDR3, as DNA: TGCGCCAGCAGCCAACTAGACAGGGGGGCGGGTTATGGCTACACCTTC.

CDR3 sequence (DNA): TGCAGCGTTACAGGGTTCTCCGAGCAGTACTTC. This sequence encodes CSVTGFSEQYF. The chain combines TRBV29-1 with TRBJ2-7, with D possibly being TRBD1 (6 bases). Germline V gene lookup returns CDR1 SQVTM and CDR2 ANQGSEA. Trimming pared 5 bases from V and 6 bases from J, leaving 11 bases between. The CDR3 runs 11 residues.

The chain couples TRBV25-1 to TRBJ2-7; 9 bases are shared with TRBD2. The CDR3 has 13 amino acids. With V trimmed by 5 bases and J by 4 bases, 3 bases remained unmatched. Germline V CDR1 and CDR2: MGHDK, SYGVNS. The CDR3 is CASSSGRPYEQYF. In DNA, the CDR3 is TGTGCCAGCAGTAGCGGGAGGCCATACGAGCAGTACTTC.